This TCR beta chain was recorded in a study of PD-L1 blockade in urothelial cancer. V was trimmed by 6 bases and J by 3 bases, leaving 15 bases between them. Germline V gene lookup returns CDR1 SEHNR and CDR2 FQNEAQ (reference sequence). This CDR3 region has 15 residues. Each PCR contained spiked-in synthetic TCR analog templates. Generated by immunoSEQ multiplex PCR, the TCRdb table keeps only in-frame clones and is missing some. The table lists 85,000 to 100,000 clones, more than 85% of them singletons. The sequence was collected from a man aged 55 to 70 with urothelial cancer. The rearrangement uses TRBV7-9 and TRBJ1-5; D is undetermined. This sample comprised PBMCs, obtained around atezolizumab (anti-PD-L1) treatment. CDR3 loop: CASSPSGGPNQPQHF. CDR3 bases: TGTGCCAGCAGTCCGAGCGGTGGACCCAATCAGCCCCAGCATTTT.